Listed here are 3 T cell receptor beta chains from one sample, sequenced in a study of monozygotic twins with inflammatory bowel disease. Each CDR3 protein gets one entry in TCRdb, which reprocessed the 5' RACE reads and gives no DNA. The listing contains 200,000 to 250,000 distinct CDR3 sequences. Material: blood. These receptors were collected from a human donor with ulcerative colitis or Crohn's disease, or a healthy co-twin of an affected twin (not recorded which).

V and J are TRBV27 and TRBJ2-7; TCRdb picks TRBD2, but there is no DNA to check that call. The CDR3 runs to 17 residues. Germline CDR1 MNHEY, CDR2 SMNVEV (reference sequence). Here the CDR3 reads CASSFLPTRDSSYEQYF.

The J gene is TRBJ2-1, the V gene TRBV29-1. The CDR3 contains 12 residues. Germline lookup yields CDR1 SQVTM and CDR2 ANQGSEA. The CDR3 sequence is CSVDTTPNEQFF.

The V gene is TRBV11-2, the J gene TRBJ1-2; TCRdb's D gene call, TRBD1, goes unchecked for lack of DNA. CDR1 is SGHAT and CDR2 is FQNNGV in the germline V gene. The CDR3 length is 13 residues. The CDR3 is CASSVSGGFGYTF.